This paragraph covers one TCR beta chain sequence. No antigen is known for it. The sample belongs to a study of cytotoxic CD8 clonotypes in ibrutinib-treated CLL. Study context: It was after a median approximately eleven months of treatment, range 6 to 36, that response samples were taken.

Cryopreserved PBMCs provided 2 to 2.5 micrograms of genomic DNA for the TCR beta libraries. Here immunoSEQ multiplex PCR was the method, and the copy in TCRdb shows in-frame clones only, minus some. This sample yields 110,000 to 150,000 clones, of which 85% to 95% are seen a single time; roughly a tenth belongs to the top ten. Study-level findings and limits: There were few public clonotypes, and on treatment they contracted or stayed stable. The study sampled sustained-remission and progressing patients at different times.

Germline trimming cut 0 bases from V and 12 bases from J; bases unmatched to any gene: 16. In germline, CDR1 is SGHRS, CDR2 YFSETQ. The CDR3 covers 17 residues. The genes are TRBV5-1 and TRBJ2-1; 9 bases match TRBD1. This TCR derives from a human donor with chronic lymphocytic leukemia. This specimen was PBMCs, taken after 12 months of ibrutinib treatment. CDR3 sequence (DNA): TGCGCCAGCAGCTTGGGGACAGGGGAGGCAATAGTTGAGTGGCAGTTCTTC. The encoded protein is CASSLGTGEAIVEWQFF.